These T cell receptor beta chains were read from a single sample in a study of regulatory T cells in long-lasting Graves disease. From the multiplex PCR reads, TCRdb called clonotypes with MiXCR, one entry per CDR3 protein. Here the sample spans roughly 700,000 distinct CDR3 sequences, around 30% being singletons. The sequenced sample was peripheral blood mononuclear cells (PBMCs), obtained when the disease was refractory, from a patient treated with antithyroid drugs. All receptors come from a female donor with Graves disease. Both conserved end residues are part of each CDR3. Each record gives: clone size, V gene, J gene, D gene, CDR3 DNA, CDR3 protein. D genes are given only for firm matches. Only part of the rows carry a size: once, few, many, or a class if the clone is expanded.

>many|TRBV12-3/TRBV12-4|TRBJ1-4|NA
TGTGCCAGCAGTCTAGGGTTGGGGAATAATGAAAAACTGTTTTTT
CASSLGLGNNEKLFF
>NA|TRBV25-1|TRBJ2-1|NA
TGTGCCAGCAGTGAATCCTTACTCTCCTACAATGAGCAGTTCTTC
CASSESLLSYNEQFF
>NA|TRBV27|TRBJ1-1|NA
TGTGCCAGCAGTACAAGACGGGGGAACACTGAAGCTTTCTTT
CASSTRRGNTEAFF
>few|TRBV30|TRBJ1-4|TRBD1
TGTGCCTGGAGTCGGGACAGGGGAAATGAAAAACTGTTTTTT
CAWSRDRGNEKLFF
>many|TRBV3-1|TRBJ2-5|NA
TGTGCCAGCAGCCAAGATCCCTTGCGGTGGGAGACCCAGTACTTC
CASSQDPLRWETQYF
>few|TRBV7-9|TRBJ1-2|NA
TGTGCCAGCAGCTTTACCAAGCCGGGCGGCTATGGCTACACCTTC
CASSFTKPGGYGYTF
>NA|TRBV3-1|TRBJ1-1|NA
TGTGCCAGCAGCCAAGATATTGGAGGCCTAGAAGCTTTCTTT
CASSQDIGGLEAFF
>NA|TRBV27|TRBJ1-5|TRBD1
TGTGCCAGCAGCGAACAGGGGGTCAATCAGCCCCAGCATTTT
CASSEQGVNQPQHF
>NA|TRBV7-2|TRBJ1-5|NA
TGTGCCAGCAGCTTACGGATGGGTCTGCCCCAGCATTTT
CASSLRMGLPQHF
>NA|TRBV7-9|TRBJ1-5|NA
TGTGCCAGCACACGTGCGGGAGGGGATCCCCAGCCCCAGCATTTT
CASTRAGGDPQPQHF
>NA|TRBV5-1|TRBJ1-2|NA
TGCGCCAGCAGCTTGGATCGCTATGGCTGCACCTTC
CASSLDRYGCTF
>NA|TRBV11-2|TRBJ2-2|NA
TGTGCCAGCAGCCTATTCAGGGGCCCCACCGGGGAGCTGTTTTTT
CASSLFRGPTGELFF
>many|TRBV28|TRBJ1-2|NA
TGTGCCAGCAGTTTTAAGCGGGGTGGCTATGGCTACACCTTC
CASSFKRGGYGYTF
>few|TRBV14|TRBJ1-1|NA
TGTGCCAGCAGCCAACCCGTACAGATGAACACTGAAGCTTTCTTT
CASSQPVQMNTEAFF
>many|TRBV2|TRBJ2-5|TRBD2
TGTGCCAGCAGTGATAGGCGGGAGCTTCAAGAGACCCAGTACTTC
CASSDRRELQETQYF
>NA|TRBV20-1|TRBJ2-7|TRBD2
TGCAGTGCGGCATCCTCCGGGAGGATGTACGAGCAGTACTTC
CSAASSGRMYEQYF
>NA|TRBV5-1|TRBJ1-2|NA
TGCGCCAGCAGCTTGTCGGGTATGAGTGGCTACACCTTC
CASSLSGMSGYTF
>few|TRBV7-9|TRBJ1-2|TRBD1
TGTGCCAGCAGTCTGAACAGGGGATGGGGCTACACCTTC
CASSLNRGWGYTF
>few|TRBV28|TRBJ1-6|TRBD1
TGTGCCAGCAGTTTATCGACAGGGAGGACATTCACCCTCCACTTT
CASSLSTGRTFTLHF
>many|TRBV12-3/TRBV12-4|TRBJ1-1|NA
TGTGCCAGCAGCCCAGCTAGATTAGGAATGAACACTGAAGCTTTCTTT
CASSPARLGMNTEAFF
>NA|TRBV3-1|TRBJ1-1|NA
TGTGCCAGCAGCCAAGCGAGGGGGGCAAGGAACACTGAAGCTTTCTTT
CASSQARGARNTEAFF
>NA|TRBV6-1|TRBJ2-3|TRBD2
TGTGCCAGCAGCCTAGCGGCTTTCACAGATACGCAGTATTTT
CASSLAAFTDTQYF
>NA|TRBV6-4|TRBJ1-6|TRBD1
TGTGCCAGCAGCAAGGACAGGCTGGGTAATTCACCCCTCCACTTT
CASSKDRLGNSPLHF
>NA|TRBV5-1|TRBJ1-2|TRBD1
TGCGCCAGCAGCCGGAACACAGGGGACGGTGGCTACACCTTC
CASSRNTGDGGYTF
>few|TRBV3-1|TRBJ2-7|NA
TGTGCCAGCAGCCCCGGGTTTGGGAGCTACGAGCAGTACTTC
CASSPGFGSYEQYF
>NA|TRBV6-1|TRBJ2-5|NA
TGTGCCAGCAGTGTGTTGTACCAAGAGACCCAGTACTTC
CASSVLYQETQYF
>NA|TRBV12-3/TRBV12-4|TRBJ1-1|NA
TGTGCCAGCACCCTTTTGTCCGGGGGGGACACTGAAGCTTTCTTT
CASTLLSGGDTEAFF
>many|TRBV28|TRBJ1-1|NA
TGTGCCAGCAGCCTAGCAATGCTGTCACAGATAGTGAACACTGAAGCTTTCTTT
CASSLAMLSQIVNTEAFF
>NA|TRBV12-3/TRBV12-4|TRBJ1-1|NA
TGTGCCAGCAGCCGGGACCGGATTGAAGCTTTCTTT
CASSRDRIEAFF
>NA|TRBV6-1|TRBJ1-5|NA
TGTGCCAGCAGTGACAGGGACGGGGGGCAGCCCCAGCATTTT
CASSDRDGGQPQHF
>NA|TRBV5-1|TRBJ2-7|TRBD1
TGCGCCAGCAGGGACGGGGACAGGTCGATGTACGAGCAGTACTTC
CASRDGDRSMYEQYF
>few|TRBV7-9|TRBJ1-1|NA
TGTGCCAGCAGCTTAGAACTCGGGGGAAACACTGAAGCTTTCTTT
CASSLELGGNTEAFF
>NA|TRBV19|TRBJ1-5|NA
TGTGCCAGTAGTATAGGGGGGGCTGGAAGTAATCAGCCCCAGCATTTT
CASSIGGAGSNQPQHF
>NA|TRBV4-1|TRBJ2-5|TRBD2
TGCGCCAGCAGCCAAACGGGACTAGCGGGAAGGGAGACCCAGTACTTC
CASSQTGLAGRETQYF
>few|TRBV6-5|TRBJ1-4|TRBD1
TGTGCCAGCAGTTACTCGACAGGGGATCTGCAGCCAAAACTGTTTTTT
CASSYSTGDLQPKLFF
>NA|TRBV6-9|TRBJ1-5|NA
TGTGCCAGCAGTTACTCCAGGTTTAGCAATCAGCCCCAGCATTTT
CASSYSRFSNQPQHF
>few|TRBV28|TRBJ2-7|NA
TGTGCCAGCGCATACCAAGCTGGGGGGTCCTACGAGCAGTACTTC
CASAYQAGGSYEQYF
>NA|TRBV5-1|TRBJ2-7|NA
TGCGCCAGCAGCTTGGATGGGCCCCTGGGAGAGCAGTACTTC
CASSLDGPLGEQYF
>NA|TRBV11-2|TRBJ2-7|NA
TGTGCCAGCAGCCCAGGGTTCTTCTACGAGCAGTACTTC
CASSPGFFYEQYF
>many|TRBV28|TRBJ2-7|TRBD1
TGTGCCAGCAGTACCGAGGGGGCGCCTTACGAGCAGTACTTC
CASSTEGAPYEQYF
>NA|TRBV20-1|TRBJ2-7|TRBD2
TGCAGTGCTAGTTACGGCGGGAGACCCTACGAGCAGTACTTC
CSASYGGRPYEQYF
>many|TRBV7-9|TRBJ2-5|NA
TGTGCCAGCAGCTTAACAGGGAAACAAGAGACCCAGTACTTC
CASSLTGKQETQYF
>NA|TRBV14|TRBJ1-2|NA
TGTGCCAGCAGCGGGTCGGGGGGAAGAAGAAACTATGGCTACACCTTC
CASSGSGGRRNYGYTF
>few|TRBV29-1|TRBJ1-2|NA
TGCAGCGGGGTCGAGGGGCCTAACTATGGCTACACCTTC
CSGVEGPNYGYTF